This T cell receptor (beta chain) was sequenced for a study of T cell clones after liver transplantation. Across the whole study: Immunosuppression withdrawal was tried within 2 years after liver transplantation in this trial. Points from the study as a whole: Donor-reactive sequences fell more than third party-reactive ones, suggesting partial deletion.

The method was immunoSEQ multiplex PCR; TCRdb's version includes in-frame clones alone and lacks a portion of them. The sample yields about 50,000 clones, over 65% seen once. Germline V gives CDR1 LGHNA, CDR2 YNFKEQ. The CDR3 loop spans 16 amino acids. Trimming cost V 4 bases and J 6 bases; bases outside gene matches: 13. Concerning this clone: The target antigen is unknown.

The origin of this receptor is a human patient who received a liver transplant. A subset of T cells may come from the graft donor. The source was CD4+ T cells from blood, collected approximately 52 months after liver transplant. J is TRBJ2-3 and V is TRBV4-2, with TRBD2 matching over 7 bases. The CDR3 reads CASSPALGGGWDTQYF. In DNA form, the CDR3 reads TGTGCCAGCAGCCCCGCCCTTGGGGGGGGGTGGGATACGCAGTATTTT.